This T cell receptor beta chain was identified during a study of blood T cells in healthy people across ages. CDR1 and CDR2 from the germline V gene are SEHNR and FQNEAQ (reference sequence). After removal of 5 bases from V and 2 bases from J, the junction contained 8 bases not matched to a gene. The CDR3 is 17 residues long. Sample-barcoded 5' priming and a J-beta primer mix drove a second PCR of 7 to 11 cycles. MiXCR was run by TCRdb on the 5' RACE reads, yielding one entry per CDR3 protein. The sample carries 1.5 million to 2 million distinct CDR3 sequences, 28% recorded once. The clonotype comes from a woman aged 25 to 39 in good health. The chain joins TRBV7-9 to TRBJ1-5; the match to TRBD1 covers 11 bases. Sequenced sample: blood. The CDR3 spells CASSRDRGSGGNQPQHF. CDR3 coding DNA: TGTGCCAGCAGCCGGGACAGGGGGTCGGGGGGCAATCAGCCCCAGCATTTT. Variable domain in full (rest from reference TRBV7-9 and TRBJ1-5): DTGVSQNPRHKITKRGQNVTFRCDPISEHNRLYWYRQTLGQGPEFLTYFQNEAQLEKSRLLSDRFSAERPKGSFSTLEIQRTEQGDSAMYLCASSRDRGSGGNQPQHFGDGTRLSIL.